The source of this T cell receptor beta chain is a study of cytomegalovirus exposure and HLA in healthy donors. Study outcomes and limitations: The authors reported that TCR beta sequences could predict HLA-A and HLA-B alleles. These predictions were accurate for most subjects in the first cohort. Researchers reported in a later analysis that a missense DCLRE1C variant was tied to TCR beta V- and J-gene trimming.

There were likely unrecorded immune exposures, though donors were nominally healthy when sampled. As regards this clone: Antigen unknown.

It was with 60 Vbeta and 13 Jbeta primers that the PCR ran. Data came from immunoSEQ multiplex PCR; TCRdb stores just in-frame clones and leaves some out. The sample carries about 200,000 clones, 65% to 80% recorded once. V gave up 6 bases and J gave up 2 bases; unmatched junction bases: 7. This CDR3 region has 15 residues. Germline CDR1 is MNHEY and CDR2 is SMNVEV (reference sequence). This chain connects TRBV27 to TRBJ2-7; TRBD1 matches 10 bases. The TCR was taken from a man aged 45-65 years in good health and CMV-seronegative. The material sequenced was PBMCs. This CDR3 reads CASRGQGTFPYEQYF. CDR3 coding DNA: TGTGCCAGCAGGGGACAGGGGACCTTTCCCTACGAGCAGTACTTC.